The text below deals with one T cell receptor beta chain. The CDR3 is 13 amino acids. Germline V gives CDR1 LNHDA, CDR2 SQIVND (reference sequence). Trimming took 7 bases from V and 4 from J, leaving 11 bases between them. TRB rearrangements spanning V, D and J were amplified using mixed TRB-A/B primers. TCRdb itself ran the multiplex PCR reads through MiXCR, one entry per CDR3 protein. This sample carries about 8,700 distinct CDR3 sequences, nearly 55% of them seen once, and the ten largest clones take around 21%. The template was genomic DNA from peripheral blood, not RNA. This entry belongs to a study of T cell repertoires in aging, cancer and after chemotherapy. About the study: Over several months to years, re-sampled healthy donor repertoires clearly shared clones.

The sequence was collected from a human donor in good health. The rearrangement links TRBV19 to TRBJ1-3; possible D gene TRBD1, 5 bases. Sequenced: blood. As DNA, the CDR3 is TGTGCCAGTAACGGGGGAAGGGGAAACACCATATATTTT. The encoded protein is CASNGGRGNTIYF.